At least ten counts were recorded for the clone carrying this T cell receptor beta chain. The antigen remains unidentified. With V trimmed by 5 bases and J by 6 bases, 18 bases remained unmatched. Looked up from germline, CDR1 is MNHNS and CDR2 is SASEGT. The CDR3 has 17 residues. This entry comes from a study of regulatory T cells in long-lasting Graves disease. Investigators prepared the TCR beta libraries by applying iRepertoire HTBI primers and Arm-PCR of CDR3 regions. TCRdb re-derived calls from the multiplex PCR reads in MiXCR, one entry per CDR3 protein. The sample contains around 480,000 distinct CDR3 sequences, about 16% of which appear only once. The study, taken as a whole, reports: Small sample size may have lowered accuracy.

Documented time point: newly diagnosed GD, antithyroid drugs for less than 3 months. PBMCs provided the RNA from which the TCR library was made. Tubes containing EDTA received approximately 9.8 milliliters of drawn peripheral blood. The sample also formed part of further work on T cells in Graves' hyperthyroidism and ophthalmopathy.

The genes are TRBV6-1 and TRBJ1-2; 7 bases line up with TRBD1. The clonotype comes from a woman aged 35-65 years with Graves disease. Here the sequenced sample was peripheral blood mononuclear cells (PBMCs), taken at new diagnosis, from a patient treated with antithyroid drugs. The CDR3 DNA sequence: TGTGCCAGCAGTCGAACCGACGCAGGGGGGTTAAAGAATGGCTACACCTTC. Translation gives CASSRTDAGGLKNGYTF.